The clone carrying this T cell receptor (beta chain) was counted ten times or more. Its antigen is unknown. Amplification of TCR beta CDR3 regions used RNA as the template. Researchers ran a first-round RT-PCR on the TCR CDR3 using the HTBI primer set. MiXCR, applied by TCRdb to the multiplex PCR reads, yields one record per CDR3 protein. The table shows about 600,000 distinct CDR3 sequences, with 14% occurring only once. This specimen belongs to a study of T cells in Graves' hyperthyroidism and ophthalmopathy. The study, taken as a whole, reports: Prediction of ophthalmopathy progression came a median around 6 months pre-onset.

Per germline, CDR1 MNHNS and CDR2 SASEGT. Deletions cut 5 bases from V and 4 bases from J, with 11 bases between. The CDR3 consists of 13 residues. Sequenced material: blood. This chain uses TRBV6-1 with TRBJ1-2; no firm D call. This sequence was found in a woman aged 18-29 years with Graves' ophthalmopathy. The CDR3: CASSSRHIYGYTF. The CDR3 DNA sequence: TGTGCCAGCAGTTCGCGACACATCTATGGCTACACCTTC.